This T cell receptor (beta chain) was obtained from a study of cytomegalovirus exposure and HLA in healthy donors. J was trimmed by 0 bases and V by 6 bases; bases with no gene match: 5. The CDR3 runs 14 residues. Looked up from germline, CDR1 is MNHEY and CDR2 is SMNVEV (reference sequence). On this clone: Its antigen is not identified.

Overall study results and limits: Rarity held for most TCR sequences, but there were some public TCRs that occurred in many donors. In an earlier analysis, about 90% or about 30%: the productive usage of most TCR beta V segments. Further analysis, carried out later, found HLA-associated TCR beta chains more clonally expanded than equally common other chains.

The primer mix had 60 Vbeta and 13 Jbeta primers. The table came from immunoSEQ multiplex PCR; TCRdb's copy has only in-frame clones and leaves some out. The data hold fewer than 100,000 clones, with about 80% observed a single time. This sequence was found in a man in his forties in good health and CMV-seropositive. The sample taken for sequencing was PBMCs. This chain links TRBV27 with TRBJ2-7; 7 positions agree with TRBD1. This CDR3 reads CASRLTGSSYEQYF. The CDR3 region has the DNA TGTGCCAGCAGACTGACAGGGAGCTCCTACGAGCAGTACTTC.